The 32 T cell receptor beta chains listed next were all sequenced from one sample in a study of human versus mouse CDR3 diversity and MHC coevolution. Assay used: immunoSEQ multiplex PCR; TCRdb lists only in-frame clones, some missing. The data contain roughly 86,000 clones, roughly 95% of them seen just once; the ten biggest clones take up 1.1% to 1.5%. The sequenced sample was naive CD4+ T cells from blood. As for subset: CD45RO-negative CD62L-positive naive CD4 T cells. Receptors were obtained from a person aged 25 to 75 in good health.

The chain combines TRBV6-6 with TRBJ2-7; D may be TRBD2 (6 bases). The V end was cut by 2 bases, the J end by 2 bases, with 10 bases between. The CDR3 is 14 amino acids. The germline V gene encodes CDR1 MNHNY and CDR2 SVGAGI (reference sequence). For the CDR3, the DNA is TGTGCCAGCAGTTACGGGCGGGACGCCTACGAGCAGTACTTC. Amino acid sequence: CASSYGRDAYEQYF.

The chain carries TRBV18 and TRBJ1-1; possible D gene TRBD1, 5 bases. Germline values: CDR1 KGHSH, CDR2 LQKENI. The CDR3 covers 17 residues. Trimming took off 5 bases at V and 1 base at J, with 20 bases between the two ends. The CDR3 reads CASSGGLGSKWNTEAFF. CDR3 DNA: TGTGCCAGCTCAGGGGGGTTGGGGTCCAAGTGGAACACTGAAGCTTTCTTT.

The chain has TRBV6-6 and TRBJ2-7; D may be TRBD2 (5 bases). Germline loops: CDR1 MNHNY, CDR2 SVGAGI (reference sequence). Between the trimmed V and J ends, which lost 2 bases and 4 bases, there was a span of 6 bases. CDR3 length: 12 amino acids. DNA for the CDR3: TGTGCCAGCAGTTACAGGGAGTACGAGCAGTACTTC. It is translated as CASSYREYEQYF.

The rearrangement links TRBV6-5 to TRBJ1-2, with D tentatively TRBD1 (6 bases). This CDR3 is built from 16 residues. V gave up 4 bases and J gave up 4 bases, with 19 bases separating them. CDR1 is MNHEY and CDR2 is SVGAGI in the germline V gene. CDR3 sequence reads: CASSSKQGPVLYGYTF. The CDR3 DNA is TGTGCCAGCAGTTCCAAACAGGGACCCGTACTCTATGGCTACACCTTC.

The chain combines TRBV30 with TRBJ1-1; D is perhaps TRBD1 (5 bases). Trimming stripped 0 bases from V and 6 bases from J, with 14 bases between. The CDR3 is 14 residues long. The V gene's germline CDR1 is GTSNPN and CDR2 SVGIG (reference sequence). CDR3 in DNA: TGTGCCTGGAGTGTCGGGGGGAGGAGCGCTGAAGCTTTCTTT. It yields the protein CAWSVGGRSAEAFF.

The CDR3 reads CASNRGNYYNEQFF. CDR3 coding DNA: TGTGCCAGTAATAGAGGGAATTACTACAATGAGCAGTTCTTC. This sequence joins TRBV19 and TRBJ2-1; D is possibly TRBD2 (5 bases). CDR1 and CDR2 from the germline V gene are LNHDA and SQIVND (reference sequence). The CDR3 is 14 residues long. V was cut by 7 bases and J by 3 bases, with 13 bases left in between.

This chain connects TRBV19 to TRBJ1-3; D might be TRBD1 (6 bases). The CDR3 contains 16 residues. Germline CDR1 and CDR2: LNHDA and SQIVND (reference sequence). V was clipped by 7 bases and J by 0 bases, with 16 bases between them. The DNA for the CDR3 is TGTGCCAGTACCAGACAGGCACCAAGCTCTGGAAACACCATATATTTT. It is translated as CASTRQAPSSGNTIYF.

The chain recombines TRBV30 with TRBJ1-1; the match to TRBD1 covers 9 bases. V lost 0 bases to trimming and J lost 12 bases; unmatched junction nucleotides: 5. Germline CDR1 is GTSNPN and CDR2 is SVGIG (reference sequence). The CDR3 is 12 amino acids. This chain's CDR3 is CAWSVPGTGPFF. The CDR3 nucleotides read TGTGCCTGGAGTGTACCCGGGACAGGGCCTTTCTTT. The full variable domain, its missing parts supplied by reference TRBV30 and TRBJ1-1, is SQTIHQWPATLVQPVGSPLSLECTVEGTSNPNLYWYRQAAGRGLQLLFYSVGIGQISSEVPQNLSASRPQDRQFILSSKKLLLSDSGFYLCAWSVPGTGPFFGQGTRLTVV.

The chain is built from TRBV13 and TRBJ2-1; 13 bases fit TRBD2. The CDR3 contains 23 residues. Trimming took 7 bases from V and 3 from J; bases not matched to a gene: 27. Germline loops: CDR1 PRHDT, CDR2 FYEKMQ (reference sequence). CDR3 sequence reads: CASIQRLTSGRENPALNYNEQFF. The CDR3 DNA reads TGTGCCAGCATCCAAAGGCTCACTAGCGGGAGGGAAAACCCCGCATTAAACTACAATGAGCAGTTCTTC.

The chain recombines TRBV10-3 with TRBJ2-7; unclear D gene. V was pared by 6 bases and J by 7 bases, with 16 bases between. Germline V CDR1 and CDR2: ENHRY, SYGVKD. This CDR3 is 13 amino acids long. The CDR3 sequence is CAISSPRQAEQYF. In DNA, the CDR3 is TGTGCCATCAGCTCCCCCCGGCAGGCGGAGCAGTACTTC.

This rearrangement joins TRBV4-3 to TRBJ1-2; 8 nucleotides line up with TRBD1. CDR3 size: 15 residues. Germline CDR1 and CDR2: LGHNA and YSLEER. V shed 2 bases and J 8 bases; nucleotides not matched to a gene: 10. Written as DNA, the CDR3 is TGCGCCAGCAGCCAACAAACGGGACAGGCGCAGGGCTACACCTTC. As protein: CASSQQTGQAQGYTF.

This chain links TRBV28 with TRBJ1-1; 7 positions match TRBD1. The V gene end was trimmed by 6 bases and the J gene end by 11 bases; junction bases not matched to a gene: 15. The CDR3 loop spans 14 amino acids. Germline-derived CDR1 and CDR2 are MDHEN and SYDVKM. CDR3 loop: CASRSQGVKGNAFF. The CDR3 DNA follows: TGTGCCAGCAGGTCTCAGGGGGTCAAGGGGAATGCTTTCTTT.

V gene TRBV2 combines with J gene TRBJ2-7; D gene uncertain. Germline V gene lookup returns CDR1 SNHLY and CDR2 FYNNEI. This CDR3 is 13 amino acids long. Trimming removed 6 bases at V and 2 bases at J, with 11 bases between. The CDR3 loop reads CASRASSAYEQYF. In nucleotides, the CDR3 is TGTGCCAGCAGAGCCTCTTCGGCCTACGAGCAGTACTTC.

This chain joins TRBV11-2 and TRBJ1-4; TRBD1 might be the D (5 bases). The CDR3 runs to 13 residues. Germline CDR1 and CDR2: SGHAT and FQNNGV. Trimming pared 8 bases from V and 8 bases from J, leaving 15 bases between. The CDR3 region is CASAVRGREKLFF. The CDR3 nucleotides read TGTGCCAGCGCCGTCCGGGGGAGAGAAAAACTGTTTTTT.

The V call is TRBV6-1, the J call TRBJ2-7; maybe TRBD1 (5 bases). Trimming removed 2 bases from V and 1 base from J, with 6 bases in between. The CDR3 loop spans 13 amino acids. The germline CDR1 and CDR2 sequences are MNHNS and SASEGT. CDR3 sequence (DNA): TGTGCCAGCAGTGAACAGGGTTCCTACGAGCAGTACTTC. Its protein product is CASSEQGSYEQYF.

The V gene is TRBV27, the J gene TRBJ2-7; TRBD2 matches 10 bases. The germline gives CDR1 MNHEY, CDR2 SMNVEV (reference sequence). V lost 5 bases, J lost 1 base, and 5 bases stayed unmatched. The CDR3 runs 15 residues. Here the CDR3 reads CASSLAGATSYEQYF. CDR3 DNA: TGTGCCAGCAGTCTAGCGGGAGCGACATCCTACGAGCAGTACTTC.

Remarks on this clone: The junction shows a germline mismatch at one end, possibly a read error. The rearrangement uses TRBV9 and TRBJ2-1; 9 nucleotides align to TRBD2. The germline gives CDR1 SGDLS, CDR2 YYNGEE. This CDR3 comprises 13 residues. CDR3 bases: TGTGCCAGCAGCGTCCCTAGCGGGATTGAGCGGTTCTTC. Its translation is CASSVPSGIERFF.

A word on this clone: This specimen includes other DNA sequences encoding the same CDR3. The chain recombines TRBV5-4 with TRBJ1-1; no definite D call. There are 13 residues in the CDR3. Trimming took 5 bases from V and 2 from J, leaving 10 bases between them. Per the germline V gene, CDR1 is SGHNT and CDR2 is YYREEE (reference sequence). CDR3 DNA sequence: TGTGCCAGCAGTTCTGAGGTTAACACTGAAGCTTTCTTT. Translating it yields CASSSEVNTEAFF. Combining the CDR3 with reference TRBV5-4 and TRBJ1-1 gives the whole variable domain ETGVTQSPTHLIKTRGQQVTLRCSSQSGHNTVSWYQQALGQGPQFIFQYYREEENGRGNFPPRFSGLQFPNYSSELNVNALELDDSALYLCASSSEVNTEAFFGQGTRLTVV.

This chain uses TRBV5-4 with TRBJ2-7, with 12 bases aligning to TRBD2. The CDR3 has 16 amino acids. V dropped 4 bases and J dropped 3; count of bases not matched to a gene: 8. CDR1 and CDR2 (germline): SGHNT, YYREEE (reference sequence). CDR3 sequence reads: CASSQGTSGFRYEQYF. The CDR3 DNA reads TGTGCCAGCAGCCAGGGGACTAGCGGGTTTCGCTACGAGCAGTACTTC. The entire variable domain, with the rest obtained from reference TRBV5-4 and TRBJ2-7, is as follows: ETGVTQSPTHLIKTRGQQVTLRCSSQSGHNTVSWYQQALGQGPQFIFQYYREEENGRGNFPPRFSGLQFPNYSSELNVNALELDDSALYLCASSQGTSGFRYEQYFGPGTRLTVT.

The chain couples TRBV7-2 to TRBJ2-7, with 9 nucleotides matching TRBD1. V was pared by 6 bases and J by 3 bases, with 6 bases of the junction left unmatched. Germline CDR1 and CDR2: SGHTA and FQGNSA. The CDR3 has 14 amino acids. CDR3 bases: TGTGCCAGCAGATTAAACAGGGGGCGCTACGAGCAGTACTTC. This gives the protein CASRLNRGRYEQYF.

The genes are TRBV6-5 and TRBJ1-2; 7 positions match TRBD1. The junction had 6 bases not matched to a gene; V was cut back by 6 bases and J by 2 bases. Germline-derived CDR1 and CDR2 are MNHEY and SVGAGI. The CDR3 has 14 residues. The chain's CDR3 is CASRIQGTNYGYTF. The CDR3 nucleotides are TGTGCCAGCAGGATACAGGGGACCAACTATGGCTACACCTTC.

V and J are TRBV29-1 and TRBJ1-1, with a weak D call TRBD1 (6 bases). This CDR3 is 13 amino acids long. The germline V gene encodes CDR1 SQVTM and CDR2 ANQGSEA. The ends were cut back, 6 bases at V and 3 bases at J, with 14 bases in the middle. The CDR3 is CSVARGADTEAFF. Here the CDR3 DNA reads TGCAGCGTGGCCAGGGGTGCGGACACTGAAGCTTTCTTT.

The rearrangement joins TRBV18 to TRBJ2-7, with a possible D match to TRBD2 (5 bases). Germline CDR1 KGHSH, CDR2 LQKENI. V gave up 2 bases and J gave up 3 bases, with 17 bases separating them. The CDR3 extends over 16 amino acids. The CDR3 region has the DNA TGTGCCAGCTCACCATCGTCGAGCGGTTCCGACTACGAGCAGTACTTC. As protein: CASSPSSSGSDYEQYF.

The chain combines TRBV21-1 with TRBJ2-7; no DNA check was done on the table's D call, TRBD2. TRBV21-1 is recorded as a pseudogene. The CDR3 length is 15 residues. Here the CDR3 reads CASSKKGDGSHEQYF. CDR3 bases: TGTGCCAGCAGCAAAAAGGGAGATGGGAGCCACGAGCAGTACTTC.

The chain links TRBV10-3 to TRBJ2-7; D might be TRBD1 (5 bases). CDR1 is ENHRY and CDR2 is SYGVKD in the germline V gene. Trimming removed 4 bases from V and 5 bases from J, with 9 bases in between. CDR3 length equals 12 residues. CDR3 nucleotide sequence: TGTGCCATCAGTGGGGGCCAACACGAGCAGTACTTC. Its translation is CAISGGQHEQYF.

This chain uses TRBV29-1 with TRBJ1-1; D gene unclear. This CDR3 has 13 residues. Trimming cost V 2 bases and J 0 bases, with 7 bases left between them. CDR1 and CDR2 (germline): SQVTM, ANQGSEA. DNA for the CDR3: TGCAGCGTTGAACTTACAGTGAACACTGAAGCTTTCTTT. Translation gives CSVELTVNTEAFF.

This sequence joins TRBV27 and TRBJ2-5, with TRBD1 identical over 9 bases. Trimming took 5 bases from V and 7 from J; bases not matched to a gene: 8. The CDR3 length is 14 residues. Germline CDR1 and CDR2: MNHEY and SMNVEV (reference sequence). The CDR3 here is CASSILTGGGTQYF. CDR3 in DNA: TGTGCCAGCAGTATCCTGACAGGGGGAGGGACCCAGTACTTC.

This chain joins TRBV28 and TRBJ1-5; 12 nucleotides line up with TRBD1. CDR3 length equals 17 residues. Trimming removed 4 bases from V and 2 bases from J; junction bases left unmatched: 6. Germline CDR1 MDHEN, CDR2 SYDVKM. DNA for the CDR3: TGTGCCAGCAGTTGGGACAGGGGGCGGAGGGGCAATCAGCCCCAGCATTTT. The encoded protein is CASSWDRGRRGNQPQHF.

The gene calls are TRBV6-6 and TRBJ1-1; D uncertain. Germline CDR1 reads MNHNY; CDR2 reads SVGAGI (reference sequence). Trimming removed 7 bases at V and 1 base at J, with 16 bases between. The CDR3 is 15 amino acids. The CDR3: CASTSLTPANTEAFF. CDR3 bases: TGTGCCAGCACCTCCTTGACTCCGGCGAACACTGAAGCTTTCTTT.

The chain couples TRBV27 to TRBJ1-2; D call uncertain. Trimming removed 7 bases from V and 2 bases from J, with 11 bases in between. Germline assignment: CDR1 MNHEY and CDR2 SMNVEV (reference sequence). This CDR3 contains 13 residues. The CDR3 DNA is TGTGCCAGCACCCAAGGCAGGAACTATGGCTACACCTTC. Translating gives CASTQGRNYGYTF.

This chain joins TRBV6-5 and TRBJ2-2, with D tentatively TRBD1 (6 bases). This CDR3 contains 15 residues. The V end was cut by 4 bases, the J end by 3 bases, with 12 bases between. The V gene's germline CDR1 is MNHEY and CDR2 SVGAGI. CDR3 nucleotide sequence: TGTGCCAGCAGTTCCGGGACATGGGACACCGGGGAGCTGTTTTTT. Translating gives CASSSGTWDTGELFF.

The J gene is TRBJ2-3, the V gene TRBV5-1; weak D call: TRBD1 (5 bases). V was trimmed by 3 bases and J by 0 bases, leaving 17 bases between them. The CDR3 is 17 amino acids. CDR1 and CDR2 from the germline V gene are SGHRS and YFSETQ. The CDR3 spells CASSSTQDRPSTDTQYF. The CDR3 DNA sequence: TGCGCCAGCAGCTCCACCCAAGACAGACCTAGCACAGATACGCAGTATTTT.